The clone carrying this TCR beta chain was seen ten or more times. Its antigen is currently unknown. The read ends 3 residues before the CDR3 terminus; that terminus is restored from the germline J gene. Assay: immunoSEQ multiplex PCR; the TCRdb copy retains only in-frame clones and omits some. The sample holds about 35,000 clones, and no clone turns up only once. This sample stems from a study of T cell clonality in common variable immunodeficiency. Study outcomes and limitations: CVID subjects showed higher TCRbeta clonality than healthy controls. What drives increased CVID clonality needs T cell subpopulation sequencing. Repertoire-complication correlations in CVID were limited by patient heterogeneity.

Germline V gives CDR1 DFQATT, CDR2 SNEGSKA (reference sequence). CDR3 length: 16 amino acids. V dropped 3 bases and J dropped 5 bases, with 20 bases sitting between them. The chain combines TRBV20-1 with TRBJ1-3; a possible D gene is TRBD1 (5 bases). The sequencing sample was made of peripheral blood mononuclear cells. The source of this sequence is a person aged 18-70 years in good health. Here the CDR3 reads CSARESGGGTRNTIYF. The sequenced CDR3 bases are TGCAGTGCTAGGGAATCGGGCGGGGGAACAAGAAACACC.